This TCR beta chain was found in a study of T cell responses to AZD1222 COVID-19 vaccine. The study's findings and limits: Compared with day 0, the breadth and depth of the Spike-specific TCR repertoire rose significantly after two doses of AZD1222. Donors were largely white British and mainly female; clonal diversity was possibly underestimated. The study reported that nearly half of spike-specific TCRs target unmutated variant regions. Baseline testing showed seropositivity in only a handful of AZD1222 recipients.

In regard to this clone: What it recognizes is unknown.

Sequencing was performed with immunoSEQ multiplex PCR; in TCRdb, only in-frame clones are kept and a portion is missing. The sample has 55,000 to 75,000 clones, roughly 90% seen once; the top ten hold 4.5% to 5.5%. The CDR3 loop spans 14 amino acids. V dropped 0 bases and J dropped 3 bases, with 8 bases sitting between them. Germline CDR1 and CDR2: SGHTA and FQGNSA. The sequence derives from an adult in good health. The V call is TRBV7-2, the J call TRBJ2-5, with D possibly being TRBD1 (6 bases). The sequencing here drew on peripheral blood, taken on day 0 of AZD1222 vaccination. Written as DNA, the CDR3 is TGTGCCAGCAGCTTAGCGGGGGCAAAAGAGACCCAGTACTTC. Its protein is CASSLAGAKETQYF. The complete variable domain, with remaining parts taken from reference TRBV7-2 and TRBJ2-5, reads GAGVSQSPSNKVTEKGKDVELRCDPISGHTALYWYRQSLGQGLEFLIYFQGNSAPDKSGLPSDRFSAERTGGSVSTLTIQRTQQEDSAVYLCASSLAGAKETQYFGPGTRLLVL.